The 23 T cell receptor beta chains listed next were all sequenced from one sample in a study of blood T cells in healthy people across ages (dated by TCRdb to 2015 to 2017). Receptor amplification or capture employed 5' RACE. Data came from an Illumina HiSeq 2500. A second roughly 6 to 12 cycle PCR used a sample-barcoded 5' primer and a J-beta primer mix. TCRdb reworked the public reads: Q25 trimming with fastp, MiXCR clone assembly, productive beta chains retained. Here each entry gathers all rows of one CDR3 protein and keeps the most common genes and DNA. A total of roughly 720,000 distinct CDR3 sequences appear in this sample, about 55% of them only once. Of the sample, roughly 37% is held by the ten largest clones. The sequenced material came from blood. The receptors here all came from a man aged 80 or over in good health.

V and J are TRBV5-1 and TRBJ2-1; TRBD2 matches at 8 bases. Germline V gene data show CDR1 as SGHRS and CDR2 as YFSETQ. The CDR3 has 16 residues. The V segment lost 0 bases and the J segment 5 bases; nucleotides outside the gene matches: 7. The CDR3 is CASSLAPGRENNEQFF. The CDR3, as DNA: TGCGCCAGCAGCTTGGCCCCCGGGAGGGAAAACAATGAGCAGTTCTTC.

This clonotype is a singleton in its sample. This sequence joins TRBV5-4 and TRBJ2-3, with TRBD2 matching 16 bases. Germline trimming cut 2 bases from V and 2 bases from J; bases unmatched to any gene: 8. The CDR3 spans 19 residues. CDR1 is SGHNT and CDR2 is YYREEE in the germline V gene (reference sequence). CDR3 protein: CASSFPGTSGRAHTDTQYF. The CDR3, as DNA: TGTGCCAGCAGCTTCCCCGGGACTAGCGGGAGGGCCCACACAGATACGCAGTATTTT. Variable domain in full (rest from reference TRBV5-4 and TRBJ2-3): ETGVTQSPTHLIKTRGQQVTLRCSSQSGHNTVSWYQQALGQGPQFIFQYYREEENGRGNFPPRFSGLQFPNYSSELNVNALELDDSALYLCASSFPGTSGRAHTDTQYFGPGTRLTVL.

The CDR3 DNA is TGTGCCAGCAGTGGTACCCGGGACTTCGACGAGCAGTACTTC. Protein sequence: CASSGTRDFDEQYF. The chain employs TRBV28 and TRBJ2-4; D may be TRBD2 (6 bases). The end of the DNA aligns better with TRBJ2-7, so the J call may be wrong. Looked up from germline, CDR1 is MDHEN and CDR2 is SYDVKM. This CDR3 has 14 amino acids.

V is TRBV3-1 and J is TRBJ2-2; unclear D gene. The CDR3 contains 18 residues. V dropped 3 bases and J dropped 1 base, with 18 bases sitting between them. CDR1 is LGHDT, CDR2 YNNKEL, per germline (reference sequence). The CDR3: CASSQLSLASMNTGELFF. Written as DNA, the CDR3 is TGTGCCAGCAGCCAGTTGTCCCTGGCGAGTATGAACACCGGGGAGCTGTTTTTT.

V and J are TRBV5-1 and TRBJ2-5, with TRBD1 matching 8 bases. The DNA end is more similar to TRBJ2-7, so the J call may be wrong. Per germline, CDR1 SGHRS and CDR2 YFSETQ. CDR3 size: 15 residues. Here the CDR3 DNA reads TGCGCCAGCAGCTTGGTTACAGGGGGGATTAACGAGCAGTACTTC. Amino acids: CASSLVTGGINEQYF.

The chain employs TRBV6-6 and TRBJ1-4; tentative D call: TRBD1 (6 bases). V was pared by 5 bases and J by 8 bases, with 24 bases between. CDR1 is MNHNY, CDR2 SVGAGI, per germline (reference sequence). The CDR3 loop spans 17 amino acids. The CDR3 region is CASSIFRGRREDEKLFF. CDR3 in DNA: TGTGCCAGCAGTATCTTTAGGGGGAGGAGGGAGGACGAAAAACTGTTTTTT.

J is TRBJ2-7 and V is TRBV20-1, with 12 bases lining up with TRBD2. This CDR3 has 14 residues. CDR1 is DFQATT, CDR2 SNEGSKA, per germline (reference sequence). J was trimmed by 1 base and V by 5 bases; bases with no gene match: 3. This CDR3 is CSAATSGRSYEQYF. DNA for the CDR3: TGCAGTGCTGCAACTAGCGGGAGGTCCTACGAGCAGTACTTC.

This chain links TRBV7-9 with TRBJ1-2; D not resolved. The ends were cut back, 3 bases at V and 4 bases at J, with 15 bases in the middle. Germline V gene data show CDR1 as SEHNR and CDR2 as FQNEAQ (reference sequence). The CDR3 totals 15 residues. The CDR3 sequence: CASSFNPEISYGYTF. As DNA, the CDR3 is TGTGCCAGCAGCTTTAACCCTGAGATCAGCTATGGCTACACCTTC.

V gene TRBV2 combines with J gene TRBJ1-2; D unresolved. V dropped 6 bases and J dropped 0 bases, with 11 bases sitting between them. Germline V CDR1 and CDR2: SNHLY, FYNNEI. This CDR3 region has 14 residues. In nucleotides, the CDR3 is TGTGCCAGCAGCGCGATCAGAGCTAACTATGGCTACACCTTC. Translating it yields CASSAIRANYGYTF.

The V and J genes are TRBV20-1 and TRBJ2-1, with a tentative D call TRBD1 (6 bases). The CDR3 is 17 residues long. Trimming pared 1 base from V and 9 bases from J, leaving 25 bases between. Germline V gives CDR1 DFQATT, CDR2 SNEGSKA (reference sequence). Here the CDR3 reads CSARVTWDTVASSEQFF. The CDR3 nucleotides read TGCAGTGCTAGAGTAACTTGGGACACCGTTGCCTCTTCTGAGCAGTTCTTC.

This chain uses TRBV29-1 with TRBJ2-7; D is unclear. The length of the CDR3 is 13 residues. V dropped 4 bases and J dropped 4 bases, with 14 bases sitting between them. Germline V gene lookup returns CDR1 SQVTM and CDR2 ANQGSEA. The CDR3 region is CSVGQASLYEQYF. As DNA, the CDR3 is TGCAGCGTTGGTCAGGCATCGCTATACGAGCAGTACTTC.

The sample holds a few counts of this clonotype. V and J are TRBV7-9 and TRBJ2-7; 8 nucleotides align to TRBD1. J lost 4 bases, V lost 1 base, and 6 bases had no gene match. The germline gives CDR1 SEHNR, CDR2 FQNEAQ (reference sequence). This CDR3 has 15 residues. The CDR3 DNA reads TGTGCCAGCAGCTTAGTGACAGGGGAGCAATACGAGCAGTACTTC. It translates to CASSLVTGEQYEQYF. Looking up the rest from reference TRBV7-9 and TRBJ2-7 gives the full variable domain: DTGVSQNPRHKITKRGQNVTFRCDPISEHNRLYWYRQTLGQGPEFLTYFQNEAQLEKSRLLSDRFSAERPKGSFSTLEIQRTEQGDSAMYLCASSLVTGEQYEQYFGPGTRLTVT.

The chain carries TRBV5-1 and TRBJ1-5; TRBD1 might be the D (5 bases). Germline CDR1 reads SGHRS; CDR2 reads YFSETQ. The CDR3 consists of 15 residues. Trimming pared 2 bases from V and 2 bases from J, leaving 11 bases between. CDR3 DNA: TGCGCCAGCAGCTTAGGGGAGAGTGGCAATCAGCCCCAGCATTTT. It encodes CASSLGESGNQPQHF.

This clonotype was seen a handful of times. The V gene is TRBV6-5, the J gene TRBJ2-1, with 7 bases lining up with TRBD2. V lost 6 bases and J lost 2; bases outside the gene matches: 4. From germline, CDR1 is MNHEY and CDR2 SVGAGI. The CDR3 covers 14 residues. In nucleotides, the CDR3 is TGTGCCAGCAGGGAAGCGGGACCCTACAATGAGCAGTTCTTC. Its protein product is CASREAGPYNEQFF.

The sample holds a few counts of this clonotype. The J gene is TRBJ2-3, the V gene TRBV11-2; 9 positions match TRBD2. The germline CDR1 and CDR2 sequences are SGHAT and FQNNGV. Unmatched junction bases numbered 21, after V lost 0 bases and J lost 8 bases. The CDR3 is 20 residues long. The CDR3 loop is CASSLDLGLGAGGPGGTQYF. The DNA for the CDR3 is TGTGCCAGCAGCTTAGATCTTGGCTTGGGCGCGGGAGGGCCAGGAGGTACGCAGTATTTT. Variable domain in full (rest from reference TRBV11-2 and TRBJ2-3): EAGVAQSPRYKIIEKRQSVAFWCNPISGHATLYWYQQILGQGPKLLIQFQNNGVVDDSQLPKDRFSAERLKGVDSTLKIQPAKLEDSAVYLCASSLDLGLGAGGPGGTQYFGPGTRLTVL.

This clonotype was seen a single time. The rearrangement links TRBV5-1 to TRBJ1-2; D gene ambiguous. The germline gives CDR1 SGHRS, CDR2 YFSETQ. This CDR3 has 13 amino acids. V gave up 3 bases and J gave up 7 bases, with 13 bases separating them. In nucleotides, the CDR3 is TGCGCCAGCAGCTCGGGAGTCGAAGTTGGCTACACCTTC. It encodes CASSSGVEVGYTF. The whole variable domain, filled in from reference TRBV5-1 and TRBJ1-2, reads KAGVTQTPRYLIKTRGQQVTLSCSPISGHRSVSWYQQTPGQGLQFLFEYFSETQRNKGNFPGRFSGRQFSNSRSEMNVSTLELGDSALYLCASSSGVEVGYTFGSGTRLTVV.

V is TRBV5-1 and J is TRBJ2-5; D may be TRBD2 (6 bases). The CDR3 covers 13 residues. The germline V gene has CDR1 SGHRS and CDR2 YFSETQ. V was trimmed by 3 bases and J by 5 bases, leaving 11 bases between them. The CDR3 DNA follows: TGCGCCAGCAGCTCGGAGGGACCCGAGACCCAGTACTTC. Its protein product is CASSSEGPETQYF.

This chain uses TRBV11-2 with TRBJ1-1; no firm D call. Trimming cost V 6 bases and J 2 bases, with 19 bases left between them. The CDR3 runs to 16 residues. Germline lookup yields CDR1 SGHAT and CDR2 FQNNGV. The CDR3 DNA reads TGTGCCAGCAGTTCGTTTGAACGGGGTCCTAACACTGAAGCTTTCTTT. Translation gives CASSSFERGPNTEAFF.

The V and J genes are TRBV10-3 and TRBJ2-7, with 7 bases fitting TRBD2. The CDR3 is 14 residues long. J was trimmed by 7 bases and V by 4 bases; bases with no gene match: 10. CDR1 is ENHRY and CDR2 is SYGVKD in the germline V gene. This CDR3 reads CAISAGTIGGEQYF. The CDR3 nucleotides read TGTGCCATCAGTGCCGGGACTATTGGAGGTGAGCAGTACTTC.

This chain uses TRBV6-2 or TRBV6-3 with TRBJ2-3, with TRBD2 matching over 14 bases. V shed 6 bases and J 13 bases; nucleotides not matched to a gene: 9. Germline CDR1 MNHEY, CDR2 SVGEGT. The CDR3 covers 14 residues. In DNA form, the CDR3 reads TGTGCCAGCAGCGCGGGACTAGCGGGAGCACTCGAGTATTTT. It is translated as CASSAGLAGALEYF.

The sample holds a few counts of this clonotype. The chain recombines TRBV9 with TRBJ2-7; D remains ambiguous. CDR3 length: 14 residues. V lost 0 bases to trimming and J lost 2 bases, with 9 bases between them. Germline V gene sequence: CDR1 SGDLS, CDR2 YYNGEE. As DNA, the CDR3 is TGTGCCAGCAGCGTAGATACGGGTACCTACGAGCAGTACTTC. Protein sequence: CASSVDTGTYEQYF. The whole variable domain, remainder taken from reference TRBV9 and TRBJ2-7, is DSGVTQTPKHLITATGQRVTLRCSPRSGDLSVYWYQQSLDQGLQFLIQYYNGEERAKGNILERFSAQQFPDLHSELNLSSLELGDSALYFCASSVDTGTYEQYFGPGTRLTVT.

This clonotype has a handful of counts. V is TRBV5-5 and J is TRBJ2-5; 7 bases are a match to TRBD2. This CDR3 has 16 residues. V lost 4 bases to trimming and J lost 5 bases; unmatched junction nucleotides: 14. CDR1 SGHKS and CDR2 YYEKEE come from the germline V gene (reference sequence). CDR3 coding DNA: TGTGCCAGCAGCGGTGGGGGGGGAGCGTCCCCGGAGACCCAGTACTTC. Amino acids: CASSGGGGASPETQYF. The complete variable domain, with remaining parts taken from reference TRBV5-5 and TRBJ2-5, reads DAGVTQSPTHLIKTRGQQVTLRCSPISGHKSVSWYQQVLGQGPQFIFQYYEKEERGRGNFPDRFSARQFPNYSSELNVNALLLGDSALYLCASSGGGGASPETQYFGPGTRLLVL.

The CDR3: CASSQYVDTQYF. CDR3 in DNA: TGTGCCAGCAGCCAGTATGTAGATACGCAGTATTTT. The chain links TRBV3-1 to TRBJ2-3; D call uncertain. The V end was cut by 3 bases, the J end by 5 bases, with 6 bases between. The germline V gene has CDR1 LGHDT and CDR2 YNNKEL (reference sequence). The CDR3 totals 12 residues.